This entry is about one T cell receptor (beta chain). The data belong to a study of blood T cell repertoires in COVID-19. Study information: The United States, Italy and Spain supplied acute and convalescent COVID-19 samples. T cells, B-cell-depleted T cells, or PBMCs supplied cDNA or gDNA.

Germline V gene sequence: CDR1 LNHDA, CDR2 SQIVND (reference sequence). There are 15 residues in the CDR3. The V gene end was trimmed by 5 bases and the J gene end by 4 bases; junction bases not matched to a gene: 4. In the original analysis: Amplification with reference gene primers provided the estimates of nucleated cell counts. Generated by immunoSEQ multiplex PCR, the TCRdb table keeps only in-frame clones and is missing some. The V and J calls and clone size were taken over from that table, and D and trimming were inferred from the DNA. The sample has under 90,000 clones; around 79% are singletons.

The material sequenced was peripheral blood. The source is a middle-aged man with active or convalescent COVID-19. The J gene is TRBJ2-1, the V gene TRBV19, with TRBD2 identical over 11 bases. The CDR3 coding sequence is TGTGCCAGTAGTGGTAGCGGGGGGGCTTACAATGAGCAGTTCTTC. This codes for CASSGSGGAYNEQFF.